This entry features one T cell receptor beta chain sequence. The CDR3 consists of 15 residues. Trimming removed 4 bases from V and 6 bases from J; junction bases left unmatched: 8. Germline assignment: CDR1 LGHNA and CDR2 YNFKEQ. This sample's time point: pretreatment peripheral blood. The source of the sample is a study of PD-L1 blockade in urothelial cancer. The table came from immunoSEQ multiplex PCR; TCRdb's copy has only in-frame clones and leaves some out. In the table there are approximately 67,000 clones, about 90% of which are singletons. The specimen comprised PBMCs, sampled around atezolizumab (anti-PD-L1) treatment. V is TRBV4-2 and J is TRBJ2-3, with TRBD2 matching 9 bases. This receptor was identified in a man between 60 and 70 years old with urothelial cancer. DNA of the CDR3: TGTGCCAGCAGCCTAGGCGGGGGGGCCTCTGATACGCAGTATTTT. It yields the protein CASSLGGGASDTQYF.